This record covers a single T cell receptor beta chain. The antigen is unknown. This sample stems from a study of cytomegalovirus exposure and HLA in healthy donors. Study findings and constraints: Relative to the approximately 680-donor mean, N-insertions were reportedly fewer in an Asian-associated ancestry cluster in a later analysis. A later analysis linked a missense DCLRE1C variant to TCR beta V- and J-gene trimming.

The PCR employed 60 Vbeta primers together with 13 Jbeta primers. Assay used: immunoSEQ multiplex PCR; TCRdb lists only in-frame clones, some missing. Altogether around 100,000 clones are present, about 75% being singletons, with the ten largest covering around 4.8%. The sequenced material came from PBMCs. This receptor was identified in a woman aged 18 to 35 in good health and CMV-seropositive.

Here the CDR3 reads CASREEGTGGSEQYF. The CDR3 region has the DNA TGTGCCAGCAGAGAAGAAGGGACAGGGGGCTCCGAGCAGTACTTC. J is TRBJ2-7 and V is TRBV5-6; TRBD1 agrees at 12 bases. The CDR3 covers 15 residues. The germline CDR1 and CDR2 sequences are SGHDT and YYEEEE. Germline trimming cut 5 bases from V and 6 bases from J; bases unmatched to any gene: 9.